This TCR beta chain was identified in a study of blood T cell dynamics during melanoma immunotherapy. A fixed 40 ng of plasma cfDNA was loaded per sample. The method was immunoSEQ multiplex PCR; TCRdb's version includes in-frame clones alone and lacks a portion of them. The repertoire holds about 190 clones, approximately 80% seen once, with roughly half in the top ten. The sample's time point: pre-treatment baseline. Patients had no prior systemic cancer treatment, immunosuppressants or other active cancers. Germline V lookup: CDR1 SEHNR, CDR2 FQNEAQ (reference sequence). The CDR3 spans 16 residues. V was pared by 2 bases and J by 12 bases, with 8 bases of the junction left unmatched.

This sample comprised cell-free DNA from blood, obtained from a patient treated with checkpoint blockade. The genes are TRBV7-9 and TRBJ2-1, with TRBD2 identical over 15 bases. The clonotype was recovered from a human donor with melanoma. In nucleotides, the CDR3 is TGTGCCAGCAGCTTACCCGGGACTAGCGGGGGGCGAGGGCAGTTCTTC. Translation gives CASSLPGTSGGRGQFF.